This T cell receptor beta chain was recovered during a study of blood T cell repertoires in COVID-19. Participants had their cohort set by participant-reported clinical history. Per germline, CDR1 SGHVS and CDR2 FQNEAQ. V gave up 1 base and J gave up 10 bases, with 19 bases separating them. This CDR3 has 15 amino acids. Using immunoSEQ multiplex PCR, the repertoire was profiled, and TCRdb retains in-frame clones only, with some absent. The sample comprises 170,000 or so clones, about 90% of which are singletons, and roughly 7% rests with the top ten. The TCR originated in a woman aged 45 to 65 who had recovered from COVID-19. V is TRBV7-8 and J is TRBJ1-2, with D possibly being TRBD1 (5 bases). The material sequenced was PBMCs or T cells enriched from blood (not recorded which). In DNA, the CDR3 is TGTGCCAGCAGCTTAGTGTTCCACCGGGGGGGGGACTACACCTTC. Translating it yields CASSLVFHRGGDYTF.